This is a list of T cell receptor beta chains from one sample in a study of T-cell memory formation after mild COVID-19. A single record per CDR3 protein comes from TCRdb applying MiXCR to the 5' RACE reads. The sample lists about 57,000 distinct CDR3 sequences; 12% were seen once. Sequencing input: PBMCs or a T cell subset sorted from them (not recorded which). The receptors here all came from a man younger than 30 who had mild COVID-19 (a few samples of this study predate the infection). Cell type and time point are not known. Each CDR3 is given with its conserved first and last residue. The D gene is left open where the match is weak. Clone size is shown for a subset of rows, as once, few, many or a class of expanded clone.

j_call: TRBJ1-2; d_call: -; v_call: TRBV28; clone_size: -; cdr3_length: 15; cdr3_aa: CASSLLGTANYGYTF; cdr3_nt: TGTGCCAGCAGCTTACTTGGGACTGCGAACTATGGCTACACCTTC
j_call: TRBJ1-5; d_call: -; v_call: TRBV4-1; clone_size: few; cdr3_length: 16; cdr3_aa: CASSPQEGLSNQPQHF; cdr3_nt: TGCGCCAGCAGCCCACAAGAGGGGCTCAGCAATCAGCCCCAGCATTTT
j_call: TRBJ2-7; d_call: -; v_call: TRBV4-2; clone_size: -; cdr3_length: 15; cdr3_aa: CASSQDGQPIYEQYF; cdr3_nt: TGTGCCAGCAGCCAAGATGGACAGCCGATCTACGAGCAGTACTTC
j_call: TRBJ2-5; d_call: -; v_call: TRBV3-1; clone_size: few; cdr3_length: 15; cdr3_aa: CASSQVWARSETQYF; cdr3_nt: TGTGCCAGCAGCCAAGTTTGGGCTAGATCGGAGACCCAGTACTTC
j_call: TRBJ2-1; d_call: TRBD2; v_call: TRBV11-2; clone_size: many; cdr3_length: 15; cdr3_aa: CASSWTSGGHNEQFF; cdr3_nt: TGTGCCAGCAGCTGGACTAGCGGGGGACACAATGAGCAGTTCTTC
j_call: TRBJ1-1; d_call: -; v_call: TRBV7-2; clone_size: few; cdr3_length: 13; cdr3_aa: CASRFSENTEAFF; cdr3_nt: TGTGCCAGCAGGTTTTCAGAGAACACTGAAGCTTTCTTT
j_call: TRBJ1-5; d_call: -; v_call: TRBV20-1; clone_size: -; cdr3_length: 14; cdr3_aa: CSARAPEGNQPQHF; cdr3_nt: TGCAGTGCTAGAGCCCCCGAAGGGAATCAGCCCCAGCATTTT
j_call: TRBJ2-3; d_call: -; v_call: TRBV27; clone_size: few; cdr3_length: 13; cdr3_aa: CASSLQVTDTQYF; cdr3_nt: TGTGCCAGCAGTTTACAGGTCACAGATACGCAGTATTTT
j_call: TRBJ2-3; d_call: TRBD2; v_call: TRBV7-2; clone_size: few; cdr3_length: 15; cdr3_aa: CASSFLAGGADTQYF; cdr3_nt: TGTGCCAGCAGCTTTCTAGCGGGGGGGGCAGATACGCAGTATTTT
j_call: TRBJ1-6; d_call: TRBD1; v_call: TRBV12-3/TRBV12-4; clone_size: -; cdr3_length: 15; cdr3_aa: CASIVQGGRNSPLHF; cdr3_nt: TGTGCCAGCATCGTACAGGGGGGCCGTAATTCACCCCTCCACTTT
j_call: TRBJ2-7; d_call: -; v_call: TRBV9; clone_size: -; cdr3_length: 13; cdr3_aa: CASSPQVSYEQYF; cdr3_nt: TGTGCCAGCAGCCCGCAGGTCTCCTACGAGCAGTACTTC
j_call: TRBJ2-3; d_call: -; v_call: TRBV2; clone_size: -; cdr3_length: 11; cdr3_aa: CASSDSWTQYF; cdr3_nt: TGTGCCAGCAGTGATTCCTGGACGCAGTATTTT
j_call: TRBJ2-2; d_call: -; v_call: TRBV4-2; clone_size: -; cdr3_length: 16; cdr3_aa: CASSQESSTQPGELFF; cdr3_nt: TGTGCCAGCAGCCAAGAGTCGTCAACTCAACCCGGGGAGCTGTTTTTT
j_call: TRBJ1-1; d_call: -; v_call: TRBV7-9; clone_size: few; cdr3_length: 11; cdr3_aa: CASSSGTEAFF; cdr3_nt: TGTGCCAGCAGCTCGGGGACTGAAGCTTTCTTT
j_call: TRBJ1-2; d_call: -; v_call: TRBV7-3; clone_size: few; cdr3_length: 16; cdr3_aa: CASSLTREAGGYGYTF; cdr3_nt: TGTGCCAGCAGCTTAACCAGGGAGGCTGGTGGTTATGGCTACACCTTC
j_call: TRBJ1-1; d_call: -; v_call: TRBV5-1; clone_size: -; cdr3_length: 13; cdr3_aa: CASSTGMNTEAFF; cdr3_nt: TGCGCCAGTTCGACGGGAATGAACACTGAAGCTTTCTTT
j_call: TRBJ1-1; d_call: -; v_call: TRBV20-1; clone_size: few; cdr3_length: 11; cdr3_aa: CSATIAGPAFF; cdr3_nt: TGCAGTGCCACGATTGCAGGCCCCGCTTTCTTT
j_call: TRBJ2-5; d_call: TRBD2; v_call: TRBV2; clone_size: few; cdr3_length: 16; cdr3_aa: CASSDPFAGGLETQYF; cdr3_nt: TGTGCCAGCAGTGACCCCTTTGCGGGGGGATTAGAGACCCAGTACTTC
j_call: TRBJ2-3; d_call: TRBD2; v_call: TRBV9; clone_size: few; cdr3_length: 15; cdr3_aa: CASSVGLAGTDTQYF; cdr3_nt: TGTGCCAGCAGCGTAGGTCTAGCGGGGACAGATACGCAGTATTTT
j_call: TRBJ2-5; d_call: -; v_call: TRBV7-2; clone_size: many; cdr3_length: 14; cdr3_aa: CASSVQGGMETQYF; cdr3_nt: TGTGCCAGCAGCGTTCAGGGCGGGATGGAGACCCAGTACTTC
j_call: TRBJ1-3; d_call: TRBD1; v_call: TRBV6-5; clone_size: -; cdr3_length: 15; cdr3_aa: CASSLQGLGGNTIYF; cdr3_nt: TGTGCCAGCAGTTTACAGGGGCTTGGAGGAAACACCATATATTTT
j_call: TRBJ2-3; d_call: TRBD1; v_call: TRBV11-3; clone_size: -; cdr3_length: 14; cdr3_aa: CASSSTGGADTQYF; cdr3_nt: TGTGCCAGCAGCTCGACAGGGGGCGCAGATACGCAGTATTTT
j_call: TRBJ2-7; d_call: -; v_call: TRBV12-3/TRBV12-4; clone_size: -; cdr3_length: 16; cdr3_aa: CASSFLKGEGRYEQYF; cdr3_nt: TGTGCCAGCAGTTTCCTCAAGGGGGAAGGGAGATACGAGCAGTACTTC
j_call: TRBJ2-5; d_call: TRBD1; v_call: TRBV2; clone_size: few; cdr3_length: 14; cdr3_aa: CASSEQGYQETQYF; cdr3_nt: TGTGCCAGCTCCGAACAGGGGTACCAAGAGACCCAGTACTTC
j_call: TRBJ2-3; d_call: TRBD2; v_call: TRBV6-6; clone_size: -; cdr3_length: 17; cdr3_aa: CASSPGLAGGSGDTQYF; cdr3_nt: TGTGCCAGCAGCCCCGGACTAGCGGGGGGATCCGGAGATACGCAGTATTTT
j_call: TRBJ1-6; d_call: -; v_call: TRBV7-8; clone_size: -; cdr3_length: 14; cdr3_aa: CASTPFSYNSPLHF; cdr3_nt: TGTGCCAGCACCCCCTTTTCCTATAATTCACCCCTCCACTTT
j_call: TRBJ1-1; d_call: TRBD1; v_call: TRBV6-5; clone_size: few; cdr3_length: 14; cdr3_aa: CASSYHGTGTEAFF; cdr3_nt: TGTGCCAGCAGTTACCACGGGACAGGAACTGAAGCTTTCTTT
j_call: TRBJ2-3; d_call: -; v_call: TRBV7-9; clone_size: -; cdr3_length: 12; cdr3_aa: CASSAGWDTQYF; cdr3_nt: TGTGCCAGCAGCGCCGGATGGGATACGCAGTATTTT
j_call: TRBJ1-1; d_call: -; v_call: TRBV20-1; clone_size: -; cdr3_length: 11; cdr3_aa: CSASTATEAFF; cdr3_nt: TGCAGTGCTTCGACGGCAACTGAAGCTTTCTTT
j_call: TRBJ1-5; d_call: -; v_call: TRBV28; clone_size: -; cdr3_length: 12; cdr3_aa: CASTSGGLPQHF; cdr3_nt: TGTGCCAGCACCTCGGGGGGGTTGCCCCAGCATTTT
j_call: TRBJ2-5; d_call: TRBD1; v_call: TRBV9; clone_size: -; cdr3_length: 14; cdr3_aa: CASSKTGAGETQYF; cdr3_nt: TGTGCCAGCAGCAAGACAGGGGCGGGAGAGACCCAGTACTTC
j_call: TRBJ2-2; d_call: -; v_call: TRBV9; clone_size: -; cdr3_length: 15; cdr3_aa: CASSVGSFRSGELFF; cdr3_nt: TGTGCCAGCAGCGTAGGTTCTTTTAGGAGCGGGGAGCTGTTTTTT
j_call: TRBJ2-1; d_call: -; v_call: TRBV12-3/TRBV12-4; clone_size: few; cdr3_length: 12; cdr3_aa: CASSSGLVQQFF; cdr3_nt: TGTGCCAGCAGTAGCGGTCTCGTTCAGCAGTTCTTC
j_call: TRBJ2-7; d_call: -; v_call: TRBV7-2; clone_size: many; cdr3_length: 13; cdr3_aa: CASSLGGVYEQYF; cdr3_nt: TGTGCCAGCAGCTTAGGGGGCGTCTACGAGCAGTACTTC
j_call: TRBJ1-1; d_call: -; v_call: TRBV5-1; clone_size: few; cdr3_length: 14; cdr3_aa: CASSLDRVYTEAFF; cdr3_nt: TGCGCCAGCAGCTTGGACAGGGTCTACACTGAAGCTTTCTTT
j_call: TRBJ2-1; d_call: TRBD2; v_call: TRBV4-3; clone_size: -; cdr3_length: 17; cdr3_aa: CASSLSLGAGGPNEQFF; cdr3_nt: TGCGCCAGCAGCCTTTCCCTGGGGGCGGGGGGGCCCAATGAGCAGTTCTTC
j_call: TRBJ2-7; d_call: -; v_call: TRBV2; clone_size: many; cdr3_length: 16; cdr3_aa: CASTFGQGTSSYEQYF; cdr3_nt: TGTGCCAGCACCTTCGGGCAGGGGACGAGCTCCTACGAGCAGTACTTC
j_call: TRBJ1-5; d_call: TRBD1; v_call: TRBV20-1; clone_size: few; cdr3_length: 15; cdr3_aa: CSAKTGAYSNQPQHF; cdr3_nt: TGCAGTGCCAAGACAGGGGCGTATAGCAATCAGCCCCAGCATTTT
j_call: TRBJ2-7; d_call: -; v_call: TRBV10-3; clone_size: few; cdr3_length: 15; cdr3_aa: CAISESRVLSYEQYF; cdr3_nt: TGTGCCATCAGTGAGTCCAGGGTTCTTTCCTACGAGCAGTACTTC
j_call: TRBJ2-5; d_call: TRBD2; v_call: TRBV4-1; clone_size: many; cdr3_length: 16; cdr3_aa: CASSPRLAGAQETQYF; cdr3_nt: TGCGCCAGCAGCCCCCGGCTAGCGGGGGCCCAGGAGACCCAGTACTTC
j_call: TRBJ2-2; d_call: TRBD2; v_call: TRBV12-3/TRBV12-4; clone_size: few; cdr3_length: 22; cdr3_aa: CASRERERGLLAGALRTGELFF; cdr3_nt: TGTGCCAGCAGGGAAAGGGAGAGGGGGCTTCTAGCGGGGGCCTTGAGAACCGGGGAGCTGTTTTTT
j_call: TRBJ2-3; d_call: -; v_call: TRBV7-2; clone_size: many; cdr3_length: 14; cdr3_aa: CASSLVPTADTQYF; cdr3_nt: TGTGCCAGCAGCTTAGTCCCTACCGCAGATACGCAGTATTTT
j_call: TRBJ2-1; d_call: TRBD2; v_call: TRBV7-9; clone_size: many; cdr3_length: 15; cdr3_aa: CASTGGAGSYNEQFF; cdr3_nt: TGTGCCAGCACTGGAGGAGCGGGGTCGTACAATGAGCAGTTCTTC
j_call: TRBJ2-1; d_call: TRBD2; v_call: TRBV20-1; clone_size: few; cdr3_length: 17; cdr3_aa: CSARIAGGPSSYNEQFF; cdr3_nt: TGCAGTGCTAGGATAGCGGGGGGGCCAAGCTCCTACAATGAGCAGTTCTTC
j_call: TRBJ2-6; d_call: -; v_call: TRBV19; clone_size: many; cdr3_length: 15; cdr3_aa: CASSSRGSGANVLTF; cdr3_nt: TGTGCCAGTAGCAGCAGGGGTTCTGGGGCCAACGTCCTGACTTTC
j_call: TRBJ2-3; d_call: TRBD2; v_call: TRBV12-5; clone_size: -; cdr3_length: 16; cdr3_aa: CASGLLGLVRIDTQYF; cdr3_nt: TGTGCTAGTGGTTTGTTGGGACTAGTACGAATAGATACGCAGTATTTT
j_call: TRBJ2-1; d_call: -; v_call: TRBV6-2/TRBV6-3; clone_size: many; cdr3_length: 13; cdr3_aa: CASSYGAHNEQFF; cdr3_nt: TGTGCCAGCAGTTACGGGGCTCACAATGAGCAGTTCTTC
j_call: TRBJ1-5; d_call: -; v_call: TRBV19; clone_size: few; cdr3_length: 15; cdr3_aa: CASSIDGVSNQPQHF; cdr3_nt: TGTGCCAGTAGTATCGATGGGGTAAGCAATCAGCCCCAGCATTTT
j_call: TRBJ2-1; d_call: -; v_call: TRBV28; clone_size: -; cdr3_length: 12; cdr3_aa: CASSSGTNEQFF; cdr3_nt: TGTGCCAGCAGTTCCGGGACTAATGAGCAGTTCTTC
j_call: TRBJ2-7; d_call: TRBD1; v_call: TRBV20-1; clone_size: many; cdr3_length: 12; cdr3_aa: CSAPDRDLEQYF; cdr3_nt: TGCAGTGCCCCCGACAGGGACCTCGAGCAGTACTTC
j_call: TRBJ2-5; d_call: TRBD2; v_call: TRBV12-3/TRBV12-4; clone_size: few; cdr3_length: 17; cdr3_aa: CASSPLGGSGGGETQYF; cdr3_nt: TGTGCCAGCAGTCCCCTCGGTGGTAGCGGGGGGGGGGAGACCCAGTACTTC
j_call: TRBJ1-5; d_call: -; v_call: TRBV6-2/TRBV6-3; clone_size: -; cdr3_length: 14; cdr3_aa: CASSPPTGYQPQHF; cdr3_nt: TGTGCCAGCAGTCCCCCGACGGGATATCAGCCCCAGCATTTT
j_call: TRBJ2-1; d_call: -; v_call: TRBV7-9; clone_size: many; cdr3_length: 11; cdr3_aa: CASSFVNEQFF; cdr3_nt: TGTGCCAGCAGCTTTGTTAATGAGCAGTTCTTC
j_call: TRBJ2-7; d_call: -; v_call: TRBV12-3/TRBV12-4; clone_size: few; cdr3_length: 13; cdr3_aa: CASTEGEAYEQYF; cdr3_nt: TGTGCCAGCACGGAGGGAGAGGCCTACGAGCAGTACTTC
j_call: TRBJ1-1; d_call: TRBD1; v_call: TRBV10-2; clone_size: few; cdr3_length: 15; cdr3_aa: CASRDRDGKLTEAFF; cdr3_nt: TGCGCCAGCCGCGACAGGGACGGAAAGCTCACTGAAGCTTTCTTT